This T cell receptor (beta chain) is drawn from a study of PD-L1 blockade in urothelial cancer. Sequenced by immunoSEQ multiplex PCR; TCRdb stores in-frame clones only, minus some. The sample lists under 55,000 clones, around 84% occurring once. This CDR3 contains 15 residues. The germline V gene encodes CDR1 SEHNR and CDR2 FQNEAQ (reference sequence). V lost 0 bases, J lost 4 bases, and 9 bases lay in between. Time point denoted: pretreatment peripheral blood. This clonotype was sampled from a man in his sixties or seventies with urothelial cancer. This specimen consisted of PBMCs, obtained around atezolizumab (anti-PD-L1) treatment. The chain has TRBV7-9 and TRBJ2-2; D gene ambiguous. The CDR3 coding sequence is TGTGCCAGCAGCTTAGCGCTCTACCCCACCGGGGAGCTGTTTTTT. This encodes CASSLALYPTGELFF.